The clone carrying this T cell receptor (beta chain) was seen only a few times. The antigen is undetermined. The data stem from a study of T-cell memory formation after mild COVID-19. Study-level information: Each donor largely had its own TCR clusters. General study findings and limits: Pre-infection memory showed some responding clones, and this suggested that cross-reactive memory joined. Later expanders leaned CD4+, whereas clones that contracted between day 15 and 85 were balanced CD4/CD8.

Trimming cost V 4 bases and J 8 bases, with 23 bases left between them. Looked up from germline, CDR1 is MNHNY and CDR2 is SVGAGI (reference sequence). This CDR3 contains 16 residues. TCRdb independently ran MiXCR on the 5' RACE reads; one entry per CDR3 protein. The sample has 250,000 to 350,000 distinct CDR3 sequences; 16% are singletons. The clonotype was recovered from a man aged 18-30 years who had mild COVID-19 (a few samples of this study predate the infection). Cell type and time point are not known. What was sequenced was PBMCs or a T cell subset sorted from them (not recorded which). This chain links TRBV6-6 with TRBJ1-2; D is perhaps TRBD1 (5 bases). CDR3 nucleotide sequence: TGTGCCAGCAGTTCCCTCGTCGGCCAGGGAGGTGGGGGCTACACCTTC. This codes for CASSSLVGQGGGGYTF.